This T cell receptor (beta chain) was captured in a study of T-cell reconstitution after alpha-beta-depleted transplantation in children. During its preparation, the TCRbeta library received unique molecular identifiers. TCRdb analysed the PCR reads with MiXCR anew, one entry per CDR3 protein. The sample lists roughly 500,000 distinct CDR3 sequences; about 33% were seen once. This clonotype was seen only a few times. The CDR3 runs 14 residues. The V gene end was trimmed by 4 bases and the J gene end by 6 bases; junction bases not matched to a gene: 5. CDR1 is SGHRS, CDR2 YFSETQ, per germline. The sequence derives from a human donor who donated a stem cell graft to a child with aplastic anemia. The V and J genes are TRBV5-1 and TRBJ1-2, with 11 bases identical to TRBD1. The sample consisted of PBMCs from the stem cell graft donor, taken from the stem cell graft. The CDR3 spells CASSPDRGRDGYTF. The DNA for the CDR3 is TGCGCCAGCAGCCCGGACAGGGGGCGGGATGGCTACACCTTC. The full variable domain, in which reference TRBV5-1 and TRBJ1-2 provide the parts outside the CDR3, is KAGVTQTPRYLIKTRGQQVTLSCSPISGHRSVSWYQQTPGQGLQFLFEYFSETQRNKGNFPGRFSGRQFSNSRSEMNVSTLELGDSALYLCASSPDRGRDGYTFGSGTRLTVV.